This T cell receptor beta chain was obtained from a study of monozygotic twins with inflammatory bowel disease. General study results and limits: Healthy twins showed more clonotype sharing with others than IBD patients, especially patients with disease activity. Backing was not found for a single strong signal or clonotype associated with IBD.

UMIs with a 6-nucleotide sample barcode were added by template switching. TCRdb reprocessed the 5' RACE reads, with one entry per CDR3 protein and no DNA. In total, the table holds 200,000 to 250,000 distinct CDR3 sequences. The CDR3 spans 15 residues. CDR1 and CDR2 from the germline V gene are MGHRA and YSYEKL. Worth noting for this clonotype: The target antigen is unknown.

The J gene is TRBJ1-1, the V gene TRBV4-1. The TCR originated in a human donor with ulcerative colitis or Crohn's disease, or a healthy co-twin of an affected twin (not recorded which). Sequencing input: blood. This CDR3 is CASSQDPDGDTEAFF.